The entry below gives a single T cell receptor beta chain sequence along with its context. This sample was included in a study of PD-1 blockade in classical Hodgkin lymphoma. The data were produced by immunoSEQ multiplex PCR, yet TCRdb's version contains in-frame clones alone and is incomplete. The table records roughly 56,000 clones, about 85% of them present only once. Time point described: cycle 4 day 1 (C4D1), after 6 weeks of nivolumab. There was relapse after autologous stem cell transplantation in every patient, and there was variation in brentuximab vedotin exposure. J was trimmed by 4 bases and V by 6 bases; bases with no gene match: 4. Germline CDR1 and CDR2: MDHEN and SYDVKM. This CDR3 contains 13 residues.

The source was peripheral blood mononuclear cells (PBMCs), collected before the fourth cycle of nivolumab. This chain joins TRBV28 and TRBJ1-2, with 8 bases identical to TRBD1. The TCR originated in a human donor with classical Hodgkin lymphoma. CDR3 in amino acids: CASRIGTGYGYTF. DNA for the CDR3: TGTGCCAGCAGAATCGGGACAGGCTATGGCTACACCTTC.